The 17 T cell receptor beta chains reported below all come from one sample, sequenced in a study of cytomegalovirus exposure and HLA in healthy donors. The PCR used 60 Vbeta and 13 Jbeta primers. Profiling relied on immunoSEQ multiplex PCR, and the TCRdb table lists in-frame clones only, not all of them. The profile covers about 98,000 clones, with around 83% appearing a single time and under 4.5% taken by the ten largest. The specimen was PBMCs. The receptors come from a female donor in good health and CMV-seropositive.

The genes are TRBV4-1 and TRBJ2-1, with TRBD1 identical over 7 bases. Germline loops: CDR1 MGHRA, CDR2 YSYEKL. This CDR3 has 14 amino acids. The V and J ends lost 0 bases and 8 bases, in that order; junction bases with no gene match: 4. In DNA form, the CDR3 reads TGCGCCAGCAGCCAAGAAGAAGGGGGCGATGAGCAGTTCTTC. Translation gives CASSQEEGGDEQFF.

The chain recombines TRBV5-6 with TRBJ2-7; D call uncertain. Per germline, CDR1 SGHDT and CDR2 YYEEEE. Trimming removed 0 bases from V and 3 bases from J, with 7 bases in between. The CDR3 spans 13 residues. This CDR3 reads CASSLGRSYEQYF. CDR3 coding DNA: TGTGCCAGCAGCTTGGGACGGAGCTACGAGCAGTACTTC.

V gene TRBV6-6 combines with J gene TRBJ2-5; D might be TRBD2 (7 bases). The germline V gene has CDR1 MNHNY and CDR2 SVGAGI (reference sequence). Trimming removed 2 bases from V and 2 bases from J, with 15 bases in between. This CDR3 region has 16 residues. CDR3 protein: CASSYGGEGVQETQYF. The CDR3 DNA is TGTGCCAGCAGTTACGGGGGGGAGGGGGTGCAAGAGACCCAGTACTTC.

The CDR3 bases are TGTGCCAGCAGCCTTTCCACAGGGGATAAGGCTAGCGGGATGGCCAAAAACATTCAGTACTTC. Translated, it gives CASSLSTGDKASGMAKNIQYF. The chain has TRBV14 and TRBJ2-4; 9 positions match TRBD2. This CDR3 spans 21 amino acids. V shed 4 bases, J shed 1 base, and the junction held 20 bases outside the gene matches. Looked up from germline, CDR1 is SGHDN and CDR2 is FVKESK.

The V call is TRBV5-1, the J call TRBJ2-7, with TRBD1 identical over 8 bases. Germline V lookup: CDR1 SGHRS, CDR2 YFSETQ. CDR3 length: 16 residues. The V and J ends lost 4 bases and 3 bases, in that order; junction bases with no gene match: 12. The CDR3 protein is CASSLTPGTGFYEQYF. The CDR3 coding sequence is TGCGCCAGCAGCCTGACCCCCGGGACAGGATTCTACGAGCAGTACTTC.

The V gene is TRBV27, the J gene TRBJ1-1, with D possibly being TRBD1 (6 bases). V was trimmed by 2 bases and J by 4 bases, leaving 20 bases between them. From germline, CDR1 is MNHEY and CDR2 SMNVEV (reference sequence). This CDR3 comprises 17 residues. CDR3 coding DNA: TGTGCCAGCAGTTTAGTCCGGGGGGCGACACGAGGCACTGAAGCTTTCTTT. It translates to CASSLVRGATRGTEAFF.

This clone was seen just once. The V and J genes are TRBV6-6 and TRBJ2-3, with D perhaps matching TRBD1 (6 bases). The CDR3 length is 16 residues. Germline values: CDR1 MNHNY, CDR2 SVGAGI (reference sequence). Trimming removed 6 bases at V and 1 base at J, with 17 bases between. Written as DNA, the CDR3 is TGTGCCAGCAGCAAAACAGGGTCCGGGCGCACAGATACGCAGTATTTT. It is translated as CASSKTGSGRTDTQYF.

The chain employs TRBV29-1 and TRBJ1-2; a possible D gene is TRBD1 (5 bases). Germline CDR1 reads SQVTM; CDR2 reads ANQGSEA. This CDR3 contains 12 residues. The V gene lost 6 bases and the J gene lost 5 bases, with 13 bases spanning the gap. As DNA, the CDR3 is TGCAGCGTCTGGGGGGACCCGTATGGCTACACCTTC. The encoded protein is CSVWGDPYGYTF.

The chain joins TRBV6-6 to TRBJ1-3; possible D gene TRBD1, 6 bases. The CDR3 has 14 amino acids. Germline assignment: CDR1 MNHNY and CDR2 SVGAGI (reference sequence). V dropped 0 bases and J dropped 8 bases, with 11 bases sitting between them. The CDR3 sequence: CASSYSLQGHTIYF. CDR3 DNA: TGTGCCAGCAGTTACTCGCTACAGGGCCACACCATATATTTT.

CDR3 amino acids: CASSVVPSPAFF. CDR3 bases: TGTGCCAGCAGCGTAGTTCCTTCCCCAGCTTTCTTT. The J gene is TRBJ1-1, the V gene TRBV9; no firm D call. The CDR3 is 12 amino acids. Germline values: CDR1 SGDLS, CDR2 YYNGEE. Trimming took off 0 bases at V and 10 bases at J, with 10 bases between the two ends.

This clone was counted a single time. Here the CDR3 DNA reads TGTGCCAGCAGTTTAATGCGGGGGCGCTACAATGAGCAGTTCTTC. Amino acids: CASSLMRGRYNEQFF. The gene calls are TRBV27 and TRBJ2-1; D possibly corresponds to TRBD2 (7 bases). The germline CDR1 and CDR2 sequences are MNHEY and SMNVEV (reference sequence). Trimming stripped 2 bases from V and 3 bases from J, with 11 bases between. CDR3 length: 15 amino acids.

The chain links TRBV7-9 to TRBJ1-2, with D possibly matching TRBD1 (5 bases). Trimming removed 3 bases from V and 8 bases from J, with 16 bases in between. Per germline, CDR1 SEHNR and CDR2 FQNEAQ (reference sequence). The CDR3 runs to 14 residues. The CDR3 region has the DNA TGTGCCAGCAGCTTCGGGCAGGGAGGACGAGGCTACACCTTC. Encoded protein: CASSFGQGGRGYTF.

The chain employs TRBV10-2 and TRBJ1-1; no definite D call. Germline-derived CDR1 and CDR2 are WSHSY and SAAADI. Trimming took off 2 bases at V and 5 bases at J, with 12 bases between the two ends. The CDR3 is 14 residues long. The CDR3 reads CASSELGVGTEAFF. DNA of the CDR3: TGCGCCAGCAGTGAGCTGGGAGTGGGGACTGAAGCTTTCTTT.

The chain uses TRBV5-1 and TRBJ2-2, with no clear D. The germline V gene encodes CDR1 SGHRS and CDR2 YFSETQ. Trimming left V 2 bases short and J 4 bases short, with 9 bases between. The CDR3 totals 14 residues. The CDR3 loop is CASSFGSSTGELFF. In nucleotides, the CDR3 is TGCGCCAGCAGCTTTGGGTCTAGCACCGGGGAGCTGTTTTTT. Full variable domain (rest looked up from reference TRBV5-1 and TRBJ2-2): KAGVTQTPRYLIKTRGQQVTLSCSPISGHRSVSWYQQTPGQGLQFLFEYFSETQRNKGNFPGRFSGRQFSNSRSEMNVSTLELGDSALYLCASSFGSSTGELFFGEGSRLTVL.

The rearrangement uses TRBV7-9 and TRBJ2-1; 11 positions agree with TRBD2. The CDR3 runs to 16 residues. Germline loops: CDR1 SEHNR, CDR2 FQNEAQ (reference sequence). The J segment lost 8 bases and the V segment lost 4 bases, leaving 10 bases of the junction unmatched. This CDR3 is CASSSPVAGGMDEQFF. CDR3 coding DNA: TGTGCCAGCAGCTCCCCGGTAGCGGGGGGGATGGATGAGCAGTTCTTC.

The V call is TRBV6-5, the J call TRBJ1-4; the D is unclear. The V end lost 4 bases, the J end lost 7 bases, and 10 bases lay between the germline ends. The CDR3 consists of 13 residues. In germline, CDR1 is MNHEY, CDR2 SVGAGI. The chain's CDR3 is CASSSGFLEKLFF. The CDR3 DNA reads as TGTGCCAGCAGTTCGGGGTTTCTTGAAAAACTGTTTTTT.

This clone was counted a single time. This chain links TRBV5-6 with TRBJ2-2; D uncertain. V was pared by 2 bases and J by 2 bases, with 10 bases between. Germline loops: CDR1 SGHDT, CDR2 YYEEEE. The CDR3 spans 15 residues. In DNA, the CDR3 is TGTGCCAGCAGCTTAGGTCTAGGAAACACCGGGGAGCTGTTTTTT. Translating gives CASSLGLGNTGELFF.